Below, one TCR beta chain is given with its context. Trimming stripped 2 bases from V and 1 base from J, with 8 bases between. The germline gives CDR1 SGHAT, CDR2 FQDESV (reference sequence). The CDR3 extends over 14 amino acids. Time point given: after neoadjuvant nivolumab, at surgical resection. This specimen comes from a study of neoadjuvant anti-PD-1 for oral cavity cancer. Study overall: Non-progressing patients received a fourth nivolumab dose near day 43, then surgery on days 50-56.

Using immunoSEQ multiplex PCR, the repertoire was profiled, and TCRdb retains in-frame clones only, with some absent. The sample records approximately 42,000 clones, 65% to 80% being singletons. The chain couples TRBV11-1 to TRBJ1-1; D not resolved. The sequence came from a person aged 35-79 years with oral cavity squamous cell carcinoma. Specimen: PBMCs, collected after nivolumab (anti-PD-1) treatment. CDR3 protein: CASSLRRENTEAFF. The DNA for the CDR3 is TGTGCCAGCAGCTTAAGACGGGAGAACACTGAAGCTTTCTTT.